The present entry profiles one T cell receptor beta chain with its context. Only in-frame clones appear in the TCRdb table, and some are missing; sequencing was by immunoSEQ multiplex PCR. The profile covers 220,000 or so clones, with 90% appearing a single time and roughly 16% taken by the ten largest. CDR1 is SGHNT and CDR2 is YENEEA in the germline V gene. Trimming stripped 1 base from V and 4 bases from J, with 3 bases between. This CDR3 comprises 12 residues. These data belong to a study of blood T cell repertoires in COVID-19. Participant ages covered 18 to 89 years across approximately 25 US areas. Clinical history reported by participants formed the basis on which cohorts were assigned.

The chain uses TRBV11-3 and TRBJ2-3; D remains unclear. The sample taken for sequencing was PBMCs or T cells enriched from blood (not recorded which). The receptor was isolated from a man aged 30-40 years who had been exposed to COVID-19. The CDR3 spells CASSLVSDTQYF. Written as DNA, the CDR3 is TGTGCCAGCAGCTTAGTATCAGATACGCAGTATTTT.